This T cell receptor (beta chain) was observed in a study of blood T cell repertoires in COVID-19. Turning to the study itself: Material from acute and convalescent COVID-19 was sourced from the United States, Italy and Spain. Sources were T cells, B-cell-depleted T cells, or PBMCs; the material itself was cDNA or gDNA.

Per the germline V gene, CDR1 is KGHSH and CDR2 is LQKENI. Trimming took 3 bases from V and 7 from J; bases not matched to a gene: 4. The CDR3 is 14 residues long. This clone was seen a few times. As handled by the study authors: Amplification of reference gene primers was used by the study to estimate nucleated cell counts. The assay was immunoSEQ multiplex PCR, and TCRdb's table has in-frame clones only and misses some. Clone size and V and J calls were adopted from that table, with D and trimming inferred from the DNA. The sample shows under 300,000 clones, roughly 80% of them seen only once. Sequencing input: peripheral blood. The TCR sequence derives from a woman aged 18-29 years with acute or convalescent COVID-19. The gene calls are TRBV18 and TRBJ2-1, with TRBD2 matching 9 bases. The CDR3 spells CASSPAGGQNEQFF. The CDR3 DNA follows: TGTGCCAGCTCACCGGCGGGAGGGCAAAATGAGCAGTTCTTC.